The 8 T cell receptor beta chains below were found in one sample sequenced in a study of vaccination effects on CD4 cells after COVID-19. Viral peptide pool expansion of antigen-specific CD4+ T cells preceded sequencing in the ViraFEST assay. Cultured cells yielded isolated CD4+ T cells after 10 days. None of these healthy vaccinees had been infected with SARS-CoV-2 before vaccination. The data were produced by immunoSEQ multiplex PCR, yet TCRdb's version contains in-frame clones alone and is incomplete. The data show tens of thousands of clones, with more than 60% seen just once and under 25% held by the top ten. Their target antigens are unknown. This specimen was CD4+ T cells from PBMCs cultured with SARS-CoV-2 spike peptides, taken before COVID-19 vaccination. These receptors were obtained from a human donor who received a COVID-19 vaccine.

This clone appeared a few times. The chain has TRBV28 and TRBJ1-1, with no clear D. The germline V and J ends were trimmed by 2 bases and 1 base, with 8 bases remaining between them. This CDR3 is built from 14 residues. The V gene's germline CDR1 is MDHEN and CDR2 SYDVKM. The CDR3 here is CASSLGSANTEAFF. The CDR3, as DNA: TGTGCCAGCAGTTTAGGGTCGGCGAACACTGAAGCTTTCTTT.

The chain employs TRBV7-3 and TRBJ1-2, with a tentative D call TRBD1 (5 bases). Trimming shortened V by 4 bases and J by 8 bases, and 14 bases separated the two germline ends. The germline gives CDR1 SGHTA, CDR2 FQGTGA. This CDR3 comprises 13 residues. The CDR3 bases are TGTGCCAGCAGCTCGGGACGAGCGGGGGGCTACACCTTC. Its protein product is CASSSGRAGGYTF.

The rearrangement uses TRBV7-2 and TRBJ1-1; TRBD1 is a possible D gene (6 bases). The germline V gene has CDR1 SGHTA and CDR2 FQGNSA. The CDR3 is made up of 14 amino acids. V shed 6 bases and J shed 2 bases, with 13 bases lying between them. As DNA, the CDR3 is TGTGCCAGCAGGTTCAGGGGCCGCAACACTGAAGCTTTCTTT. Protein: CASRFRGRNTEAFF.

The genes are TRBV21-1 and TRBJ2-1; the table's D call TRBD2 went unverified against the DNA. TRBV21-1 is designated a pseudogene. The CDR3 loop spans 21 amino acids. CDR3 amino acids: CASSKSGSTSGAKGFYNEQFF. CDR3 coding DNA: TGTGCCAGCAGCAAATCGGGAAGCACTAGCGGAGCTAAGGGGTTTTACAATGAGCAGTTCTTC.

V gene TRBV6-1 combines with J gene TRBJ1-4; no firm D call. This CDR3 has 16 residues. V gave up 2 bases and J gave up 5 bases, with 15 bases separating them. From germline, CDR1 is MNHNS and CDR2 SASEGT. The CDR3 is CASSEQPGKGNEKLFF. CDR3 coding DNA: TGTGCCAGCAGTGAACAACCGGGAAAAGGGAATGAAAAACTGTTTTTT.

This clone was detected a few times. The chain couples TRBV15 to TRBJ1-5; D is possibly TRBD1 (5 bases). Germline lookup yields CDR1 LNHNV and CDR2 YYDKDF (reference sequence). This CDR3 is built from 14 residues. V lost 3 bases and J 4 bases, leaving 10 bases between the germline ends. In DNA, the CDR3 is TGTGCCACCAGCAGGGACAAAGGGAATCAGCCCCAGCATTTT. It translates to CATSRDKGNQPQHF. Full variable domain (remainder filled in from reference TRBV15 and TRBJ1-5): DAMVIQNPRYQVTQFGKPVTLSCSQTLNHNVMYWYQQKSSQAPKLLFHYYDKDFNNEADTPDNFQSRRPNTSFCFLDIRSPGLGDTAMYLCATSRDKGNQPQHFGDGTRLSIL.

The chain couples TRBV14 to TRBJ1-4; 8 nucleotides match TRBD1. CDR3 length equals 15 residues. J was trimmed by 7 bases and V by 4 bases; bases with no gene match: 8. Germline-derived CDR1 and CDR2 are SGHDN and FVKESK. This CDR3 is CASSRRTGRGEKLFF. The CDR3 DNA follows: TGTGCCAGCAGCCGACGGACAGGGAGGGGTGAAAAACTGTTTTTT.

This chain uses TRBV27 with TRBJ2-7; D remains ambiguous. Trimming left V 6 bases short and J 9 bases short, with 21 bases between. Germline V gives CDR1 MNHEY, CDR2 SMNVEV (reference sequence). The CDR3 sequence is 14 residues long. The CDR3 coding sequence is TGTGCCAGCAGACCAAATTCTCCGACGTTTGCGCAGTACTTC. This gives the protein CASRPNSPTFAQYF.